The 19 T cell receptor beta chains in this list originate from one sample, sequenced in a study of vaccination and CD4 T cells after COVID-19. Oncomine TCR Beta short-read sequencing was applied to DNA from cultured CD4+ T cells. TCRdb redid the calling of the PCR reads with MiXCR, one entry per CDR3 protein. The sample consists of approximately 12,000 distinct CDR3 sequences, 20% of them appearing once. No antigens are known for them. Treatment described: approximately 9-day PBMC culture with coronavirus spike peptide pools or control peptides (ViraFEST assay). Sequences were derived from CD4+ T cells from blood, cultured in vitro, sampled before SARS-CoV-2 vaccination. The receptor set was obtained from a human donor who received a COVID-19 vaccine.

This clonotype occurred a few times. The chain joins TRBV6-1 to TRBJ2-7; TRBD1 matches 9 bases. In germline, CDR1 is MNHNS, CDR2 SASEGT. The trim removed 7 bases at V and 1 base at J, leaving 5 bases unmatched. The CDR3 consists of 14 residues. CDR3 amino acids: CASTAGTGSYEQYF. CDR3 in DNA: TGTGCCAGCACTGCCGGGACAGGGTCCTACGAGCAGTACTTC.

The table lists this clonotype with a few counts. The chain uses TRBV5-1 and TRBJ2-7, with 7 bases fitting TRBD2. Germline V gene data show CDR1 as SGHRS and CDR2 as YFSETQ. J was trimmed by 2 bases and V by 0 bases; bases with no gene match: 11. The CDR3 extends over 17 amino acids. CDR3 amino acids: CASSLAQGVAGAYEQYF. In DNA form, the CDR3 reads TGCGCCAGCAGCTTGGCCCAAGGGGTGGCGGGGGCCTACGAGCAGTACTTC.

Only a few counts were recorded for this clonotype. This rearrangement joins TRBV19 to TRBJ2-7; no definite D call. CDR3 length: 14 amino acids. V was pared by 3 bases and J by 0 bases, with 9 bases between. Per the germline V gene, CDR1 is LNHDA and CDR2 is SQIVND (reference sequence). The DNA for the CDR3 is TGTGCCAGTAGTATCCAACAGAGCTCCTACGAGCAGTACTTC. Encoded protein: CASSIQQSSYEQYF.

The rearrangement uses TRBV30 and TRBJ2-1, with a tentative D call TRBD1 (5 bases). The CDR3 covers 15 residues. Germline V gives CDR1 GTSNPN, CDR2 SVGIG (reference sequence). V was cut by 0 bases and J by 9 bases, with 18 bases left in between. CDR3 nucleotides: TGTGCCTGGAGTGTACGCAGGGTATACACAGGTGAGCAGTTCTTC. Protein sequence: CAWSVRRVYTGEQFF.

The table lists this clonotype with a few counts. V gene TRBV7-6 combines with J gene TRBJ1-4; D unresolved. The CDR3 totals 11 residues. Germline V lookup: CDR1 SGHVS, CDR2 FNYEAQ. Trimming removed 6 bases from V and 8 bases from J, with 7 bases in between. CDR3 bases: TGTGCCAGCAGATCTCGAGAAAAACTGTTTTTT. Amino acids: CASRSREKLFF.

The CDR3 loop is CAWRHFEGTEAFF. DNA of the CDR3: TGTGCCTGGAGACACTTCGAAGGCACTGAAGCTTTCTTT. This chain links TRBV30 with TRBJ1-1, with unresolved D. Trimming took 3 bases from V and 4 from J, leaving 12 bases between them. The CDR3 runs to 13 residues. Germline loops: CDR1 GTSNPN, CDR2 SVGIG (reference sequence).

The table lists this clonotype with a few counts. The CDR3 DNA is TGTGCCAGCAGCTCGGGACTAGCGGGGCCCAGGGCCCAGTACTTC. Amino acid sequence: CASSSGLAGPRAQYF. The J gene is TRBJ2-5, the V gene TRBV7-2, with 13 bases that match TRBD2. The V gene's germline CDR1 is SGHTA and CDR2 FQGNSA. This CDR3 region has 15 residues. The junction had 8 bases not matched to a gene; V was cut back by 4 bases and J by 9 bases.

The genes are TRBV12-3 or TRBV12-4 and TRBJ1-1; TRBD1 matches 8 bases. The J segment lost 8 bases and the V segment lost 2 bases, leaving 7 bases of the junction unmatched. This CDR3 region has 14 residues. The CDR3 DNA reads TGTGCCAGCAGTTTAACCGGACAGGGAAGGGAAGCTTTCTTT. It specifies CASSLTGQGREAFF.

The table lists this clonotype with a few counts. V gene TRBV10-3 combines with J gene TRBJ1-1; no reliable D call. The V and J ends lost 10 bases and 0 bases respectively, with 12 bases between them. This CDR3 contains 13 residues. Per the germline V gene, CDR1 is ENHRY and CDR2 is SYGVKD. The CDR3 protein is CATTTPMNTEAFF. Here the CDR3 DNA reads TGTGCCACCACCACCCCCATGAACACTGAAGCTTTCTTT.

The chain links TRBV5-8 to TRBJ1-2; D remains unclear. The CDR3 runs to 12 residues. V lost 0 bases to trimming and J lost 2 bases, with 2 bases between them. CDR1 and CDR2 from the germline V gene are SGHTS and YDEGEE. DNA of the CDR3: TGTGCCAGCAGCTTGGGGAACTATGGCTACACCTTC. This gives the protein CASSLGNYGYTF. The complete variable domain, with remaining parts taken from reference TRBV5-8 and TRBJ1-2, reads EAGVTQSPTHLIKTRGQQATLRCSPISGHTSVYWYQQALGLGLQFLLWYDEGEERNRGNFPPRFSGRQFPNYSSELNVNALELEDSALYLCASSLGNYGYTFGSGTRLTVV.

V gene TRBV12-3 or TRBV12-4 combines with J gene TRBJ1-5; 9 bases are shared with TRBD1. J was trimmed by 9 bases and V by 5 bases; bases with no gene match: 5. CDR3 length: 13 residues. CDR3 in amino acids: CASSVTGGSPQHF. The CDR3, as DNA: TGTGCCAGCAGTGTTACAGGGGGCTCGCCCCAGCATTTT.

The V call is TRBV9, the J call TRBJ1-2; D not certain. Germline CDR1 reads SGDLS; CDR2 reads YYNGEE. CDR3 length equals 13 residues. Trimming took off 4 bases at V and 4 bases at J, with 11 bases between the two ends. The CDR3 loop is CASSPGRSYGYTF. DNA of the CDR3: TGTGCCAGCAGCCCCGGGCGATCCTATGGCTACACCTTC.

V gene TRBV24-1 combines with J gene TRBJ2-7; perhaps TRBD1 as D (5 bases). The CDR3 sequence is 13 residues long. The germline V gene has CDR1 KGHDR and CDR2 SFDVKD. V lost 2 bases, J lost 7 bases, and 11 bases lay in between. This CDR3 is CATSDWGSGEQYF. Here the CDR3 DNA reads TGTGCCACCAGTGATTGGGGCTCGGGTGAGCAGTACTTC.

The chain combines TRBV30 with TRBJ1-2, with 9 bases identical to TRBD1. CDR3 length equals 12 residues. The junction had 4 bases not matched to a gene; V was cut back by 3 bases and J by 8 bases. Germline values: CDR1 GTSNPN, CDR2 SVGIG (reference sequence). This chain's CDR3 is CAWSYRGLGYTF. The CDR3 DNA is TGTGCCTGGAGCTACAGGGGGCTGGGCTACACCTTC.

This clonotype turned up a few times. This chain connects TRBV20-1 to TRBJ2-7; either TRBD1 or TRBD2 may supply D (6 bases each). This CDR3 is 14 amino acids long. Germline V gives CDR1 DFQATT, CDR2 SNEGSKA (reference sequence). V was cut by 1 base and J by 4 bases, with 14 bases left in between. The chain's CDR3 is CSARGGRGRYEQYF. In DNA, the CDR3 is TGCAGTGCTAGAGGGGGGCGTGGGAGGTACGAGCAGTACTTC.

This chain connects TRBV9 to TRBJ1-2; D gene uncertain. V lost 0 bases and J 7 bases, leaving 13 bases between the germline ends. CDR3 length equals 14 residues. From germline, CDR1 is SGDLS and CDR2 YYNGEE. The CDR3 DNA sequence: TGTGCCAGCAGCGTAGGGAGTCAGACGATTGGCTACACCTTC. Translated: CASSVGSQTIGYTF.

The chain recombines TRBV27 with TRBJ2-2; no definite D call. Germline V lookup: CDR1 MNHEY, CDR2 SMNVEV (reference sequence). Trimming stripped 0 bases from V and 5 bases from J, with 4 bases between. CDR3 size: 13 residues. The CDR3 DNA reads TGTGCCAGCAGTTTATCTAGGACCGGGGAGCTGTTTTTT. Translation: CASSLSRTGELFF.

The chain links TRBV6-1 to TRBJ1-2; unclear D gene. The germline CDR1 and CDR2 sequences are MNHNS and SASEGT. The CDR3 contains 11 residues. V dropped 6 bases and J dropped 8 bases, with 10 bases sitting between them. The CDR3 sequence: CASSHPGGYTF. For the CDR3, the DNA is TGTGCCAGCAGCCACCCGGGGGGCTACACCTTC.

The chain employs TRBV9 and TRBJ1-6; D is ambiguous. The CDR3 is 17 amino acids. V lost 0 bases and J lost 0, with 10 bases in between. Germline-derived CDR1 and CDR2 are SGDLS and YYNGEE. The CDR3 sequence: CASSVGFPISYNSPLHF. The CDR3 DNA follows: TGTGCCAGCAGCGTAGGTTTTCCGATCTCCTATAATTCACCCCTCCACTTT.